This entry features one T cell receptor (beta chain) sequence. This specimen comes from a study of blood T cell repertoires in COVID-19. Study-level information: The cDNA or gDNA used as material had been derived from T cells, B-cell-depleted T cells, or PBMCs.

V lost 0 bases and J lost 7, with 5 bases in between. The germline CDR1 and CDR2 sequences are SGHRS and YFSETQ. This CDR3 spans 12 amino acids. As processed by the authors: How many nucleated cells were present was estimated from reference gene primer amplification. Clones were sequenced by immunoSEQ multiplex PCR, and TCRdb holds only the in-frame ones, with some missing. From that table come the V and J calls and clone size; the DNA was used to work out D and trimming. This sample carries about 59,000 clones, about nine tenths of them seen once, and the ten largest clones take 8.5% to 10%. This receptor was obtained from a human donor in a cohort sampled during active COVID-19. Sequencing was performed on peripheral blood. The rearrangement links TRBV5-1 to TRBJ2-1; D ambiguous. The CDR3 here is CASSLARNEQFF. The CDR3 DNA is TGCGCCAGCAGCTTGGCCAGGAATGAGCAGTTCTTC.